This record looks at one T cell receptor (beta chain) sequence and its context. This clone was seen only a few times. The antigen it recognizes is unknown. Base qualities are not at hand, and no much larger clone is one base apart. Enrolling through a virtual design, the prospective study's participants ranged in age from roughly 18 to 89 years and lived across approximately 25 United States geographic areas. To assign participants to cohorts, the prospective study relied on clinical history that participants themselves reported in a screening survey and a study questionnaire. In the prospective study, mobile phlebotomists collected whole blood, serum and a nasopharyngeal or oropharyngeal swab from each participant. Additional blood draws and questionnaires over an approximately two-month period could optionally be provided by prospective study participants. Before DNA extraction, blood samples from the prospective study were shipped at room temperature or frozen.

The sample is drawn from a study of blood T cell repertoires in COVID-19 (TCRdb year 2020). In the study overall: Samples from collaborators originated in the United States, Italy and Spain and spanned both the acute and convalescent phases of COVID-19. The material from the prospective study consisted of cDNA or gDNA derived from T cells, B-cell-depleted T cells, or PBMCs. Nearly every sample came with metadata listing a de-identified subject ID, COVID-19 status, age in years and sex. The dataset comprised deeply sampled blood TCRbeta repertoires from subjects exposed to, actively infected with, or recovered from COVID-19. A freely available public database, intended as a resource for researchers studying the immune response to SARS-CoV-2, is where the repertoires were released. HLA class I and class II types, where available, came from metadata supplied by the sample provider rather than from assay-based typing. Samples were obtained from the ongoing ImmuneRACE study (first 160 participants) and from some 1,300 subjects provided by 6 global collaborators. Broad study findings and their caveats: The quantity of clinical and demographic metadata differed by source and by participant and was supplied without curation.

V loses 0 bases, J loses 4 bases, and the germline ends lie 9 bases apart. The CDR3 has 14 amino acids, counting the end cysteine and phenylalanine. The CDR3 DNA has 42 bases and is translated from base 1. Per the germline V gene (reference sequence), MNHEY is the CDR1 and SMNVEV is the CDR2. TCRbeta CDR3 regions were amplified from genomic DNA using the immunoSEQ Assay, a bias-controlled multiplex PCR. Turning to the authors' computational methods: The number of nucleated cells in each sample was estimated by amplification of reference gene primers within the assay. To quantify the absolute abundance of each unique TCRbeta CDR3 rearrangement, sequence reads were collapsed and filtered. For each sample, productive Simpson clonality was calculated by taking the square root of Simpson's diversity index across productive rearrangements. Drawn from immuneACCESS, this table holds only the in-frame rearrangements with V and J called that TCRdb kept. Clones are partly lost; checked studies trace under half to an unresolved V gene and leave the rest unexplained. V, J and clone size derive from that table, while D and trimming were established from the DNA sequence. This sample is represented by roughly 280,000 clones; over 80% of them were singletons. The ten biggest clones cover 4.1% of the sample.

The V gene is TRBV27 and the J gene is TRBJ1-2; no confident D gene assignment can be made. This clonotype was sampled from a woman aged 25 to 39 with acute COVID-19. The sequencing input was PBMCs or T cells enriched from blood (not recorded which). Here the CDR3 is given as CASSLSGGIYGYTF. The sequenced DNA is TGTGCCAGCAGTTTATCGGGAGGGATCTATGGCTACACCTTC.